A selection of T cell receptor beta chains follows, all from one sample in a study of blood T cell repertoires in COVID-19. Profiled with immunoSEQ multiplex PCR; TCRdb holds only in-frame clones, not every one. The repertoire includes 150,000 to 250,000 clones, roughly four fifths of them detected once, and over 9.5% sits in the top ten. The material sequenced was PBMCs or T cells enriched from blood (not recorded which). These receptor sequences come from a man in his forties who had recovered from COVID-19. CDR3s leave out the opening cysteine and the closing phenylalanine or tryptophan.

J,V,CDR3
TRBJ1-6,TRBV11-2,ASSPGGGLLPLH
TRBJ2-5,TRBV11-3,ASSSGVGGNQETQY
TRBJ2-1,TRBV7-6,ASSLGGGTSYNEQF
TRBJ1-2,TRBV18,ASSHDRAYGYT
TRBJ1-2,TRBV7-8,ASSLGSYGYT
TRBJ1-5,TRBV6-2/TRBV6-3,ASSASGAQPQH
TRBJ2-5,TRBV9,ASSVALDSWGSTETQY
TRBJ2-1,TRBV7-2,ASSGDGRVYNEQF
TRBJ1-1,TRBV10-2,ASSESAGSEAF
TRBJ2-7,TRBV27,ASMGGDYEQY
TRBJ2-6,TRBV6-6,ASSQDRGGISGANVLT
TRBJ1-5,TRBV2,ASGRRSNQPQH
TRBJ1-2,TRBV6-5,ASSKTGTGTIGYT
TRBJ2-2,TRBV5-1,ASSLGGGPGTGELF
TRBJ2-3,TRBV9,ASSVGIGQGTDTQY
TRBJ1-2,TRBV7-2,ASSLAGASNYGYT
TRBJ2-2,TRBV7-2,ASSLTPGGELF
TRBJ2-5,TRBV5-1,ASSLGLAGAETQY
TRBJ2-7,TRBV7-2,ASSSEAFYEQY
TRBJ2-2,TRBV6-5,ASSSLAGGRTGELF
TRBJ1-1,TRBV18,ASSPAQGNTEAF
TRBJ1-5,TRBV2,ASSEREASNQPQH
TRBJ1-5,TRBV2,ASTQTGINQPQH
TRBJ1-5,TRBV9,ASSETGTLNQPQH
TRBJ2-7,TRBV18,ASSLFGTSGRGWGEQY
TRBJ2-1,TRBV7-2,ASSLLAGVGNEQF
TRBJ1-1,TRBV5-1,ASSLARQNTEAF
TRBJ2-5,TRBV18,ASSLQETQY
TRBJ1-3,TRBV29-1,SVTTGGPGNTIY
TRBJ1-5,TRBV19,ASSIAQGGRPQH
TRBJ2-2,TRBV18,ASSPRVDANTGELF
TRBJ2-7,TRBV18,ASSPPTGGRGSGSYEQY
TRBJ1-1,TRBV10-3,AISEGGTEAF
TRBJ1-1,TRBV5-1,ASSEGENTEAF
TRBJ1-2,TRBV19,ASSAPSDRAGYT
TRBJ1-1,TRBV7-6,ASSFSRDRNAF
TRBJ2-6,TRBV5-1,ASTRGNPGANVLT
TRBJ1-5,TRBV18,ASSFEDRDQPQH
TRBJ1-1,TRBV5-1,ASSLMGQLNTEAF
TRBJ2-1,TRBV4-2,ASSQGPSRGTYNEQF
TRBJ1-4,TRBV30,AWSPLGEKLF
TRBJ2-1,TRBV18,ASSPRRAGEVYNEQF
TRBJ1-2,TRBV18,ASSPSGGSNYGYT
TRBJ1-2,TRBV7-9,ASSSGQTSNYGYT
TRBJ2-5,TRBV6-5,ASSWTSGGETQY
TRBJ2-3,TRBV30,AWSQGQSTDTQY
TRBJ1-6,TRBV5-1,ASSGPGGNSPLH
TRBJ2-3,TRBV28,ASSVPGLADTQY
TRBJ2-5,TRBV19,ASSIRSERGQGETQY
TRBJ1-2,TRBV27,ASSLKTGSWEGYT
TRBJ1-2,TRBV5-5,ASSQRQGVLRGYT
TRBJ2-3,TRBV29-1,SVRQGSQGDTQY
TRBJ2-2,TRBV3-1/TRBV3-2,ASSQWRERGELF
TRBJ1-2,TRBV28,ASRRGGGAFNYGYT
TRBJ1-2,TRBV27,ASSLNRGSRYT
TRBJ1-5,TRBV18,ASSPTPRGGGEHQPQH
TRBJ2-2,TRBV30,AWSELAANTGELF
TRBJ2-3,TRBV5-1,ASSPSLAGVPDTQY